The 11 T cell receptor beta chains below come from one sample, sequenced in a study of metastatic and nonmetastatic thyroid tumors. Using MiXCR, TCRdb re-called clones from the PCR reads. The sample lists about 21,000 clones; under 30% were seen once. Each patient came to thyroid surgery without any prior treatment (of any kind). Material: tumor tissue. The origin of the receptors is a male donor with papillary thyroid cancer or a benign thyroid nodule (not recorded which). Some clones in this sample may be carry-over from other donors' samples.

The chain links TRBV11-2 to TRBJ2-1; no clear D. V dropped 5 bases and J dropped 8 bases, with 7 bases sitting between them. This CDR3 is built from 11 residues. CDR1 and CDR2 (germline): SGHAT, FQNNGV. CDR3 DNA: TGTGCCAGCAGCCTAAGCCATGAGCAGTTCTTC. Translation gives CASSLSHEQFF.

The chain links TRBV2 to TRBJ2-7; D not resolved. The V gene's germline CDR1 is SNHLY and CDR2 FYNNEI. The V and J ends lost 0 bases and 3 bases respectively, with 18 bases between them. This CDR3 has 17 residues. CDR3 residues: CASSEASSRFANYEQYF. DNA of the CDR3: TGTGCCAGCAGTGAAGCTAGCAGTAGATTTGCCAACTACGAGCAGTACTTC.

The rearrangement uses TRBV18 and TRBJ2-3; D gene uncertain. There are 13 residues in the CDR3. Germline V gives CDR1 KGHSH, CDR2 LQKENI. Between the trimmed V and J ends, which lost 0 bases and 6 bases, there was a span of 7 bases. The CDR3 coding sequence is TGTGCCAGCTCACCACCGATGGGGGATACGCAGTATTTT. Residues: CASSPPMGDTQYF.

The gene calls are TRBV6-5 and TRBJ1-2; D not resolved. Trimming stripped 0 bases from V and 3 bases from J, with 17 bases between. CDR1 is MNHEY, CDR2 SVGAGI, per germline. The CDR3 has 17 residues. The CDR3 sequence: CASSYSTRYKEDYGYTF. The CDR3 nucleotides read TGTGCCAGCAGTTACTCTACAAGGTACAAAGAAGACTATGGCTACACCTTC.

This chain's CDR3 is CASSLSAGGDGYTF. CDR3 sequence (DNA): TGTGCCAGCAGTTTATCGGCAGGGGGCGACGGCTACACCTTC. The chain uses TRBV12-3 or TRBV12-4 and TRBJ1-2, with 8 bases fitting TRBD1. V shed 2 bases, J shed 8 bases, and the junction held 7 bases outside the gene matches. This CDR3 is 14 amino acids long.

This clone was found a few times. This rearrangement joins TRBV2 to TRBJ2-7; TRBD1 matches 9 bases. The CDR3 sequence is 14 residues long. The J segment lost 2 bases and the V segment lost 4 bases, leaving 3 bases of the junction unmatched. Germline V gene data show CDR1 as SNHLY and CDR2 as FYNNEI. This CDR3 is CASSAGQGPYEQYF. The CDR3 DNA is TGTGCCAGCAGTGCGGGACAGGGACCCTACGAGCAGTACTTC.

On this clone itself: One end of the junction does not line up with germline, which may come from a read error. This chain joins TRBV6-1 and TRBJ2-3, with D perhaps TRBD2 (6 bases). This CDR3 comprises 15 residues. Germline V gene sequence: CDR1 MNHNS, CDR2 SASEGT. The CDR3 DNA follows: TGTGCCAGCAGTGCGACGGGAGCGGTCACACATACGCATTATTTT. Encoded protein: CASSATGAVTHTHYF.

This clone qualifies as medium-sized (0.01 to 0.1%). The chain combines TRBV6-1 with TRBJ1-5; no definite D call. CDR1 is MNHNS, CDR2 SASEGT, per germline. CDR3 length: 16 amino acids. V was pared by 3 bases and J by 0 bases, with 12 bases between. In nucleotides, the CDR3 is TGTGCCAGCAGTGACGGACCTTTTCATAGCAATCAGCCCCAGCATTTT. Translated, it gives CASSDGPFHSNQPQHF.

This chain links TRBV2 with TRBJ2-2, with D maybe TRBD2 (5 bases). The germline gives CDR1 SNHLY, CDR2 FYNNEI. Trimming took 7 bases from V and 7 from J, leaving 19 bases between them. The CDR3 spans 15 residues. CDR3 in amino acids: CASTPGYDGNGELFF. CDR3 nucleotides: TGTGCCAGCACCCCTGGCTATGACGGGAACGGGGAGCTGTTTTTT.

By share, this clone counts as medium-sized. This chain joins TRBV7-8 and TRBJ2-1; D gene unclear. The length of the CDR3 is 16 residues. Germline CDR1 SGHVS, CDR2 FQNEAQ. Trimming stripped 1 base from V and 2 bases from J, with 12 bases between. The CDR3 sequence: CASSLESGFTYNEQFF. The DNA of the CDR3 is TGTGCCAGCAGCTTAGAATCCGGGTTCACCTACAATGAGCAGTTCTTC.

This chain links TRBV19 with TRBJ2-7; D is possibly TRBD1 (6 bases). The CDR3 totals 15 residues. CDR1 LNHDA and CDR2 SQIVND come from the germline V gene (reference sequence). Between the trimmed V and J ends, which lost 8 bases and 3 bases, there was a span of 20 bases. The CDR3 protein is CASRKTRDTLYEQYF. The CDR3 DNA reads TGTGCCAGTCGGAAGACCCGGGACACCCTCTACGAGCAGTACTTC.